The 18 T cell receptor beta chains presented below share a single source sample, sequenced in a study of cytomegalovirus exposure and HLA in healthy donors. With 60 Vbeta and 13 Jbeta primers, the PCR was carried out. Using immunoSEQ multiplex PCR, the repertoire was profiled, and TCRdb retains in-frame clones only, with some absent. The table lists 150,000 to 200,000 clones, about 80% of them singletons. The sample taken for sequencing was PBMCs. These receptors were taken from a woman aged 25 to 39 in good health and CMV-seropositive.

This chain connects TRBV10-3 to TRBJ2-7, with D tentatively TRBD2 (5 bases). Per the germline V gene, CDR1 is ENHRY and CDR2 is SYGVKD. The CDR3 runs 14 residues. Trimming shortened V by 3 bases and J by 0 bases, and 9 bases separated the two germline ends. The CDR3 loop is CAISDRTVSYEQYF. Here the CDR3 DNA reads TGTGCCATCAGTGACAGGACTGTCTCCTACGAGCAGTACTTC.

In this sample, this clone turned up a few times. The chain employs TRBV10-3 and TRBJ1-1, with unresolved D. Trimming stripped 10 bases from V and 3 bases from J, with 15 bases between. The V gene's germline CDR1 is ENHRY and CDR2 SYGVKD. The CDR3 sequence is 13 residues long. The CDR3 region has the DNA TGTGCCACCTTCAACGTGGAGGACACTGAAGCTTTCTTT. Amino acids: CATFNVEDTEAFF.

The CDR3 protein is CASSLLTDSYEQYF. The CDR3 coding sequence is TGCGCCAGCAGCTTGTTGACAGACTCCTACGAGCAGTACTTC. The rearrangement links TRBV5-1 to TRBJ2-5; D is possibly TRBD1 (5 bases). The better agreement between TRBJ2-7 and the DNA end casts doubt on the J call. CDR1 is SGHRS, CDR2 YFSETQ, per germline. The CDR3 is 14 amino acids.

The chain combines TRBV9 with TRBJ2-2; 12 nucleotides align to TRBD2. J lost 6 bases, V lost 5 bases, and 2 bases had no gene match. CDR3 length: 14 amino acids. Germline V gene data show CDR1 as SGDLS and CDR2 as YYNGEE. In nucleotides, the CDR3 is TGTGCCAGCAGACTAGCGGGAGGTGCCGGGGAGCTGTTTTTT. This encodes CASRLAGGAGELFF.

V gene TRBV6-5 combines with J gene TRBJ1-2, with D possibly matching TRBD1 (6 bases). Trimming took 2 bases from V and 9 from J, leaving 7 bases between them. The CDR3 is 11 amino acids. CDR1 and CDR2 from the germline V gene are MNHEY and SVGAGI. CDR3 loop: CASSYRGSYTF. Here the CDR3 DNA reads TGTGCCAGCAGTTACAGGGGGAGCTACACCTTC.

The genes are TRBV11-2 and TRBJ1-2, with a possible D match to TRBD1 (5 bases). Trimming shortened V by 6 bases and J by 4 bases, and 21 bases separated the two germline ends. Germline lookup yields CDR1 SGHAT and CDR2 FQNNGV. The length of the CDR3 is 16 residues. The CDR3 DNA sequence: TGTGCCAGCAGAGGTTTGATCGGCAGGGCAACCTATGGCTACACCTTC. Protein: CASRGLIGRATYGYTF.

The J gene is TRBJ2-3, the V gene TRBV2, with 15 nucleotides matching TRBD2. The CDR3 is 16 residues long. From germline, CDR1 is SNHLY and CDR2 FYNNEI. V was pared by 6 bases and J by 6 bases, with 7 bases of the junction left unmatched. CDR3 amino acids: CASRGLAGGTGDTQYF. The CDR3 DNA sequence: TGTGCCAGCAGGGGACTAGCGGGGGGCACGGGGGATACGCAGTATTTT.

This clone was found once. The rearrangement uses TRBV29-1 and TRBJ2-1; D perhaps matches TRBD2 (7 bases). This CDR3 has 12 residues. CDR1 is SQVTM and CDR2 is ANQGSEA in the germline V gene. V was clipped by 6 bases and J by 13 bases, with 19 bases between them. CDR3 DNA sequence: TGCAGCGTCGGCGCGGGGGAGGGGGGACAGTTCTTC. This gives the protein CSVGAGEGGQFF.

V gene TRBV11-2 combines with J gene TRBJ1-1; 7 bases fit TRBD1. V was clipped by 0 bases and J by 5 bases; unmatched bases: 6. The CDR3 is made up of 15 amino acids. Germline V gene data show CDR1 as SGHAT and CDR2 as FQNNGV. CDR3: CASSLEAAGGTEAFF. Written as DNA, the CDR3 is TGTGCCAGCAGCTTAGAAGCGGCAGGGGGGACTGAAGCTTTCTTT.

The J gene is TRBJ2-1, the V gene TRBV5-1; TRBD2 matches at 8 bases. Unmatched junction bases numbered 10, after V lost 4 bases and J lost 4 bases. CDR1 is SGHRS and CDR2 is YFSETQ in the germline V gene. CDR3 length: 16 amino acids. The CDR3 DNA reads TGCGCCAGCAGCCCCCAGGTAGCGGGGATTTACAATGAGCAGTTCTTC. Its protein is CASSPQVAGIYNEQFF. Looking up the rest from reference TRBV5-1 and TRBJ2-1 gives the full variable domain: KAGVTQTPRYLIKTRGQQVTLSCSPISGHRSVSWYQQTPGQGLQFLFEYFSETQRNKGNFPGRFSGRQFSNSRSEMNVSTLELGDSALYLCASSPQVAGIYNEQFFGPGTRLTVL.

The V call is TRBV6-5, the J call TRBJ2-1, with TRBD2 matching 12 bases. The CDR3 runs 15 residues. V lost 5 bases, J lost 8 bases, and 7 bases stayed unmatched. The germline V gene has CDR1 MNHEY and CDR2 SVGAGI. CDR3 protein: CASSPSSSGRDEQFF. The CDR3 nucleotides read TGTGCCAGCAGTCCTTCGTCTAGCGGGAGGGATGAGCAGTTCTTC.

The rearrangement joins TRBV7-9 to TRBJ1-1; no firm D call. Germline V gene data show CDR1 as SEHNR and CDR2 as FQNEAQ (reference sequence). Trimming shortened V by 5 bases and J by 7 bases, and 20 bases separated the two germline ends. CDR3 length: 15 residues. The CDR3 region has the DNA TGTGCCAGCAGCCCCACGGGAATCTCCCACGTTGAAGCTTTCTTT. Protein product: CASSPTGISHVEAFF.

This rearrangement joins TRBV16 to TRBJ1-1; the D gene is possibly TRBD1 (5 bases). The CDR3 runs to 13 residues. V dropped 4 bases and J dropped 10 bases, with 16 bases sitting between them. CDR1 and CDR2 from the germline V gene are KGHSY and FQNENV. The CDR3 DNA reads TGTGCCAGCAGCCGCCCAGGTGCAGGGCTAGCTTTCTTT. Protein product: CASSRPGAGLAFF.

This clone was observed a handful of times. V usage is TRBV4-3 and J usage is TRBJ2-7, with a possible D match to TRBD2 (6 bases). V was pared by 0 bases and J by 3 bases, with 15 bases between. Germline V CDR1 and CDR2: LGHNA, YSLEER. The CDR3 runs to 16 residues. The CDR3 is CASSQDGAGLNYEQYF. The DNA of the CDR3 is TGCGCCAGCAGCCAAGACGGCGCGGGACTGAACTACGAGCAGTACTTC.

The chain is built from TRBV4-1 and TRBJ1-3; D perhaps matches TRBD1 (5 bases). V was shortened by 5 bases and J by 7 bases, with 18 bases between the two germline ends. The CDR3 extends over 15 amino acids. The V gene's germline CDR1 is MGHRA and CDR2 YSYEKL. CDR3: CASSGLGLSGNTIYF. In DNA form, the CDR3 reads TGCGCCAGCAGCGGCTTGGGACTATCCGGGAACACCATATATTTT.

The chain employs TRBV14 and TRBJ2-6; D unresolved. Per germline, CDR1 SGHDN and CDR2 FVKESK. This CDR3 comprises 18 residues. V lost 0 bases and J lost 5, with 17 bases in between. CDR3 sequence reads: CASSQDKSPRIRANVLTF. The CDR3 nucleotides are TGTGCCAGCAGCCAAGATAAGAGTCCTAGGATTCGGGCCAACGTCCTGACTTTC.

For the CDR3, the DNA is TGTGCCAGCAGTGTGAGGGATACTGAGCAGTTCTTC. This translates into CASSVRDTEQFF. The chain is built from TRBV7-9 and TRBJ2-1; tentative D call: TRBD2 (5 bases). Trimming left V 6 bases short and J 9 bases short, with 12 bases between. Germline V gives CDR1 SEHNR, CDR2 FQNEAQ (reference sequence). This CDR3 has 12 amino acids. Variable domain in full (rest from reference TRBV7-9 and TRBJ2-1): DTGVSQNPRHKITKRGQNVTFRCDPISEHNRLYWYRQTLGQGPEFLTYFQNEAQLEKSRLLSDRFSAERPKGSFSTLEIQRTEQGDSAMYLCASSVRDTEQFFGPGTRLTVL.

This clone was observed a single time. The CDR3 DNA reads as TGTGCCAGCAGCGTACCTAAAAGGCAGTTCTTC. As protein: CASSVPKRQFF. This chain uses TRBV9 with TRBJ2-1; D not resolved. Trimming took off 1 base at V and 12 bases at J, with 8 bases between the two ends. In germline, CDR1 is SGDLS, CDR2 YYNGEE. The CDR3 consists of 11 residues.